This T cell receptor (beta chain) emerged from a study of cytomegalovirus exposure and HLA in healthy donors. Repertoires were generated with immunoSEQ multiplex PCR, while TCRdb's copy carries only in-frame clones and drops some. The profile shows over 110,000 clones, around 84% of them singletons. This CDR3 region has 12 residues. Germline CDR1 is SGHDN and CDR2 is FVKESK. V dropped 2 bases and J dropped 5 bases, with 7 bases sitting between them. The TCR originated in a man in his late teens or twenties in good health and CMV-seropositive. Sequenced input: PBMCs. The J gene is TRBJ2-7, the V gene TRBV14, with D unresolved. The CDR3 coding sequence is TGTGCCAGCAGCCAATCTAGAAACGAGCAGTACTTC. Translation: CASSQSRNEQYF.